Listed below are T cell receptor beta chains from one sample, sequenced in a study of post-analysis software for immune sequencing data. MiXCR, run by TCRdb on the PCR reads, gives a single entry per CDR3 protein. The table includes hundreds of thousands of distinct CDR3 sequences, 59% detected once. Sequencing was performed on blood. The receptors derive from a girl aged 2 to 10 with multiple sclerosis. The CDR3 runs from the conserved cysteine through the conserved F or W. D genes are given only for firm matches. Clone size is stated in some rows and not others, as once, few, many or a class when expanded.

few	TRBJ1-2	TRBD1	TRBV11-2	CASSPDPTGDGYTF	TGTGCCAGCAGCCCTGATCCCACAGGGGATGGCTACACCTTC
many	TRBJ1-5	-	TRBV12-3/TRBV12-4	CASSLAGSNQPQHF	TGTGCCAGCAGCTTAGCAGGGTCCAATCAGCCCCAGCATTTT
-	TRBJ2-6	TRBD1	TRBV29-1	CSVRGQAQDGANVLTF	TGCAGCGTGAGGGGACAGGCCCAAGACGGGGCCAACGTCCTGACTTTC
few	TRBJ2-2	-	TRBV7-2	CASSLRAGQSFSNTGELFF	TGTGCCAGCAGCCTCAGAGCAGGTCAATCATTTTCGAACACCGGGGAGCTGTTTTTT
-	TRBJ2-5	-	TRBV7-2	CASSRIDREQYF	TGTGCCAGCAGCCGCATAGACCGGGAGCAGTACTTC
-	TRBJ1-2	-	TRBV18	CASSPVIGQFDGYTF	TGTGCCAGCTCACCAGTTATAGGACAGTTCGATGGCTACACCTTC
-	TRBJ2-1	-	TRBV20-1	CSARDHGRVPYNEQFF	TGCAGTGCTAGAGATCACGGGCGGGTACCCTACAATGAGCAGTTCTTC
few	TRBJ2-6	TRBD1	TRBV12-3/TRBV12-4	CASSSGTGASGANVLTF	TGTGCCAGCAGTTCCGGGACAGGGGCCTCTGGGGCCAACGTCCTGACTTTC
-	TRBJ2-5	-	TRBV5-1	CASSLGRARQETQYF	TGCGCCAGCAGCTTGGGGAGGGCCCGCCAAGAGACCCAGTACTTC
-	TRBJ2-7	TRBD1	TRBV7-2	CASSLRLGGPYEQYF	TGTGCCAGCAGCCTACGTCTAGGGGGCCCCTACGAGCAGTACTTC